This T cell receptor (beta chain) was identified during a study of cytomegalovirus exposure and HLA in healthy donors. The study's findings and limits: A few of the chains that were CMV-associated were confirmed in vitro to be specific for CMV antigens. The authors listed over 150 TCR beta chains as cytomegalovirus-associated. The tendency of first-cohort TCR clusters to co-occur in the approximately 110 validation repertoires was the finding of a later analysis.

Clones were sequenced by immunoSEQ multiplex PCR, and TCRdb holds only the in-frame ones, with some missing. This table has 250,000 to 400,000 clones, around 90% appearing once. In the case of this clone: Antigen unknown.

CDR1 and CDR2 from the germline V gene are SGHNT and YENEEA. The CDR3 extends over 15 amino acids. The V end lost 3 bases, the J end lost 4 bases, and 12 bases lay between the germline ends. Source material: PBMCs. The sequence was collected from a man in his thirties or forties in good health and CMV-seronegative. V is TRBV11-3 and J is TRBJ2-2; a possible D gene is TRBD1 (6 bases). CDR3 residues: CASSLETGLTGELFF. The CDR3 DNA is TGTGCCAGCAGCTTGGAGACAGGCCTCACCGGGGAGCTGTTTTTT.